The T cell receptor beta chain under discussion was sequenced for a study of blood T cell repertoires in COVID-19. Looking at the study overall: Samples taken during acute and convalescent COVID-19 were collected in the United States, Italy and Spain. The cDNA or gDNA used as material had been derived from T cells, B-cell-depleted T cells, or PBMCs.

Germline loops: CDR1 MDHEN, CDR2 SYDVKM. V lost 3 bases, J lost 1 base, and 4 bases stayed unmatched. The CDR3 consists of 15 residues. Original data processing: Reference gene primer amplification gave estimated nucleated cell counts. Profiled with immunoSEQ multiplex PCR; TCRdb holds only in-frame clones, not every one. V and J calls and clone size are those listed in that table; D and trimming were worked out from the DNA. The sample carries some 300,000 clones, 88% recorded once. The sample taken for sequencing was peripheral blood. The V call is TRBV28, the J call TRBJ2-7, with 9 bases lining up with TRBD1. This clonotype was obtained from a woman aged 25 to 45 who had recovered from COVID-19. The CDR3 DNA reads as TGTGCCAGCAGTTTCCCGGGACAGGGTTCCTACGAGCAGTACTTC. It translates to CASSFPGQGSYEQYF.